This T cell receptor beta chain is drawn from a study of response to subunit inactivated influenza vaccine. Study outcomes and limitations: Researchers suggested that each seasonal influenza vaccination recruits few new T cells.

TCRdb passed the RT-PCR reads through MiXCR, listing each CDR3 protein once. The data hold a few hundred thousand distinct CDR3 sequences, with around 11% observed a single time. Concerning this clonotype itself: The antigen is unknown.

With 6 bases removed from V and 3 bases from J, the gap between germline ends came to 14 bases. Germline loops: CDR1 SQVTM, CDR2 ANQGSEA. The CDR3 is 13 amino acids. These sequences were also reported in another study, on T cells expressing NK-cell markers. Turning to that study: The authors made TCR beta cDNA libraries by 5'RACE template switching. This switching added a universal primer site and UMIs. NKG2C+ dominant clonotypes from over five donors made up about 1.0-7.0% of CD8+ T cells. These clonotypes also led the CD3+CD56-NKG2C+ fraction in a handful of donors.

Sequenced here: PBMCs from blood, sampled on the day of vaccination. The V gene is TRBV29-1, the J gene TRBJ1-1; D is unclear. This sequence originates from a man aged 50 to 59 who received an inactivated influenza vaccine. The CDR3 coding sequence is TGCAGCGTAGCTCAGAAGTTTCACACTGAAGCTTTCTTT. This sequence encodes CSVAQKFHTEAFF. Looking up the rest from reference TRBV29-1 and TRBJ1-1 gives the full variable domain: SAVISQKPSRDICQRGTSLTIQCQVDSQVTMMFWYRQQPGQSLTLIATANQGSEATYESGFVIDKFPISRPNLTFSTLTVSNMSPEDSSIYLCSVAQKFHTEAFFGQGTRLTVV.